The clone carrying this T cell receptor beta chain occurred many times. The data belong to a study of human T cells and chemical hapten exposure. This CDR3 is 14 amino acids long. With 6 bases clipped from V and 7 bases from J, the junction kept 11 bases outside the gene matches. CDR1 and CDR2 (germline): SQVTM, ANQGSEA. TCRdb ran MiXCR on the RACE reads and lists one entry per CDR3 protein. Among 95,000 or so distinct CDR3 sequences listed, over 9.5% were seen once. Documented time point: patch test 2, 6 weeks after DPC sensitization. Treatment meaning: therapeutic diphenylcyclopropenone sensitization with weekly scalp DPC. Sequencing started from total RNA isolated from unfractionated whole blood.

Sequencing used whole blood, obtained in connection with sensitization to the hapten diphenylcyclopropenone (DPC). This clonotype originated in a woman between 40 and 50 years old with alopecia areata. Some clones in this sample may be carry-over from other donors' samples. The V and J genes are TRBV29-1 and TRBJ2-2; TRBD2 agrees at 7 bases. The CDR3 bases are TGCAGCGTCTCAAGGGCGGGAGCAAGCGGGGAGCTGTTTTTT. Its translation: CSVSRAGASGELFF.